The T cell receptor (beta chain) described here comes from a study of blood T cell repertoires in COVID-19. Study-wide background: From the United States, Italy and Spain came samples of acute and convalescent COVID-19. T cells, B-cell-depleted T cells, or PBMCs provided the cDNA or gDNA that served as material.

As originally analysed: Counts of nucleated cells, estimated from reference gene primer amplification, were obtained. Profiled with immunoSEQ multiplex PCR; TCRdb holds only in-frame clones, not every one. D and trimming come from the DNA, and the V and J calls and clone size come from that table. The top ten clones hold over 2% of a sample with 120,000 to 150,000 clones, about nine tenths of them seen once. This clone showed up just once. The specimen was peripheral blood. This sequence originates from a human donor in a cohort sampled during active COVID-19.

CDR3 nucleotide sequence: TGTGCCAGCAGCTCGGGACTAGCGGGTCCCTACGAGCAGTACTTC. This codes for CASSSGLAGPYEQYF. This chain links TRBV7-6 with TRBJ2-7; 12 bases are shared with TRBD2. Germline trimming cut 4 bases from V and 2 bases from J; bases unmatched to any gene: 3. Looked up from germline, CDR1 is SGHVS and CDR2 is FNYEAQ. The CDR3 covers 15 residues.